This T cell receptor beta chain originates from a study of blood T cell repertoires in COVID-19. Study-wide background: Samples came from the United States, Italy and Spain, spanning acute and convalescent COVID-19.

This CDR3 has 16 residues. Per germline, CDR1 LNHNV and CDR2 YYDKDF (reference sequence). V lost 3 bases and J lost 3; bases outside the gene matches: 8. Profiled with immunoSEQ multiplex PCR; TCRdb holds only in-frame clones, not every one. The sample holds over 120,000 clones, over 70% seen once. The clonotype originates from a man over 45 who had recovered from COVID-19. The genes are TRBV15 and TRBJ2-1; 7 bases line up with TRBD2. The specimen was peripheral blood. The CDR3 DNA reads TGTGCCACCAGCAGGGTTGGAGCTAGCGGCTACAATGAGCAGTTCTTC. Protein: CATSRVGASGYNEQFF.